Listed below are T cell receptor beta chains from one sample, sequenced in a study of T cells after yellow fever vaccination. TCRdb re-derived calls from the 5' RACE reads in MiXCR, one entry per CDR3 protein. The table lists 500,000 to 550,000 distinct CDR3 sequences, around a fifth of them singletons. Sequenced here: PBMCs, sampled roughly 20 days after the first yellow fever vaccination. Receptors originate from a man younger than 35 who received the YFV17D yellow fever vaccine. CDR3s include the opening cysteine and the closing phenylalanine or tryptophan. A D gene is named only where the DNA matches it firmly. The size of a clone is reported for some rows only, either as once, few or many, or as a class for expanded clones.

size	V	J	D	CDR3	DNA
NA	TRBV11-2	TRBJ2-5	TRBD2	CASSPGTSGLYQETQYF	TGTGCCAGCAGCCCCGGCACTAGCGGATTGTACCAAGAGACCCAGTACTTC
few	TRBV11-2	TRBJ1-6	NA	CASSSPFYSRSPLHF	TGTGCCAGCAGCTCCCCCTTTTACTCCCGGTCACCCCTCCACTTT
few	TRBV20-1	TRBJ2-5	TRBD2	CSPLAGGTETQYF	TGCAGTCCTTTAGCGGGGGGTACAGAGACCCAGTACTTC
few	TRBV24-1	TRBJ2-1	TRBD1	CATSVRPGQGELVQFF	TGTGCCACCAGTGTCAGACCGGGACAGGGGGAATTGGTGCAGTTCTTC
few	TRBV12-3/TRBV12-4	TRBJ2-7	NA	CASSLGPLSSYEQYF	TGTGCCAGCAGTTTAGGCCCCCTGAGCTCCTACGAGCAGTACTTC
many	TRBV7-2	TRBJ1-6	NA	CAVGAQYSPLHF	TGTGCCGTAGGGGCACAGTATTCACCCCTCCACTTT
NA	TRBV7-9	TRBJ2-1	NA	CASSVYVGQGNEQFF	TGTGCCAGCAGCGTTTACGTGGGGCAGGGCAATGAGCAGTTCTTC
NA	TRBV11-2	TRBJ2-1	NA	CASRDGIPVNEQFF	TGTGCCAGCAGGGACGGGATTCCGGTCAATGAGCAGTTCTTC
NA	TRBV12-3/TRBV12-4	TRBJ2-3	TRBD1	CASSPTGSTDTQYF	TGTGCCAGCAGCCCGACAGGGTCAACAGATACGCAGTATTTT
NA	TRBV6-1	TRBJ1-2	NA	CASREQDLANYGYTF	TGTGCCAGCCGGGAGCAGGACCTAGCTAACTATGGCTACACCTTC
many	TRBV10-3	TRBJ1-1	NA	CAITGQGGYTEAFF	TGTGCCATCACTGGGCAGGGTGGATACACTGAAGCTTTCTTT
NA	TRBV5-5	TRBJ1-2	NA	CASSSEEIVYGYTF	TGTGCCAGCAGCTCGGAGGAGATTGTATATGGCTACACCTTC